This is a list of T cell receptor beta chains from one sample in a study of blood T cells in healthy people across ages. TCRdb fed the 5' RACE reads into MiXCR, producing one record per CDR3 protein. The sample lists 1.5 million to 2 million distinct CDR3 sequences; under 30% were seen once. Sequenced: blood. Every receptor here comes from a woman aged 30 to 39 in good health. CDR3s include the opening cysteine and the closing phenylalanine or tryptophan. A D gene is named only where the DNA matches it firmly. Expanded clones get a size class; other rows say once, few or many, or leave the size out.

TGTGCCAGCAGTCGACAGGATCCCTATGGCTACACCTTC	CASSRQDPYGYTF	NA	TRBV3-1	few	TRBJ1-2
TGTGCCGCCAGTGATTCGACCGGAAGCTCCTACAATGAGCAGTTCTTC	CAASDSTGSSYNEQFF	NA	TRBV24-1	NA	TRBJ2-1
TGTGCCAGCAGCCATGGTGAGATACCGGGAGAGACCCAGTACTTC	CASSHGEIPGETQYF	NA	TRBV3-1	NA	TRBJ2-5
TGTGCCAGCAGCGTTCTGACAGGGGGCGCGGGCGGCTACACCTTC	CASSVLTGGAGGYTF	TRBD1	TRBV9	few	TRBJ1-2
TGCAGCGTTGAGAACCCGACAGGGGTCGGCACTGAAGCTTTCTTT	CSVENPTGVGTEAFF	TRBD1	TRBV29-1	few	TRBJ1-1
TGTGCCAGCAGCTTAGCCAGGGGGCCATACGATGAGCAGTACTTC	CASSLARGPYDEQYF	TRBD1	TRBV7-2	NA	TRBJ2-7
TGCAGTGCTAGAAGTGGGGGATCCTACAATGAGCAGTTCTTC	CSARSGGSYNEQFF	NA	TRBV20-1	few	TRBJ2-1
TGCGCCAGCAGCCAGGGGACCGCGGTCCGCGAGCAGTACTTC	CASSQGTAVREQYF	NA	TRBV5-1	few	TRBJ2-7
TGCAGTGCTATGGGGGCTCATGGGGGCACAGATACGCAGTATTTT	CSAMGAHGGTDTQYF	NA	TRBV20-1	NA	TRBJ2-3
TGTGCCAGCAGCCCCGGGAGAGCGGGAGAGCAGTACTTC	CASSPGRAGEQYF	TRBD2	TRBV7-2	few	TRBJ2-7
TGTGCCAGCAGGCTAGCTGTAGGTGAGCAGTTCTTC	CASRLAVGEQFF	NA	TRBV12-3/TRBV12-4	NA	TRBJ2-1
TGCGCCAGCAGCTTGGTTCCACAGGGGGAAGAGACCCAGTACTTC	CASSLVPQGEETQYF	TRBD1	TRBV5-1	NA	TRBJ2-5
TGTGCCAGCAGCTTCGGCCCAACGGACGGGGAGCTGTTTTTT	CASSFGPTDGELFF	NA	TRBV7-8	NA	TRBJ2-2
TGTGCCACCACAAGCCCCGCCCAGAGGTCCTACAATGAGCAGTTCTTC	CATTSPAQRSYNEQFF	NA	TRBV24-1	many	TRBJ2-1
TGTGCCAGCAGTTACCGACAGGGGGCGGAAGGTGCACCCCTCCACTTT	CASSYRQGAEGAPLHF	TRBD1	TRBV12-3/TRBV12-4	few	TRBJ1-6
TGTGCCAGCACCTCCAACCCAGGGATCGGAGATGGCTACACCTTC	CASTSNPGIGDGYTF	NA	TRBV28	few	TRBJ1-2
TGCGCCAGCAACCACCGCGGATCCGGGGAGCTGTTTTTT	CASNHRGSGELFF	NA	TRBV5-1	few	TRBJ2-2